This entry lists 25 T cell receptor beta chains sequenced from one sample in a study of a mutant IDH1 vaccine in newly diagnosed glioma. This sample's time point: week 47, end of study. Every vaccine dose comprised 300 ug of mutant IDH1 20-mer peptide plus topical imiquimod. This table comes from immunoSEQ multiplex PCR, and its TCRdb copy is limited to in-frame clones, with some not included. Of 50,000 to 65,000 clones in the sample, less than 70% were seen once. These receptors' antigens are unknown. The sample consisted of peripheral blood mononuclear cells (PBMCs), taken from a glioma patient whose treatment included an IDH1 peptide vaccine. The receptors here all came from a man between 35 and 55 years old with glioma. Some clones in this sample may be carry-over from other donors' samples.

The chain uses TRBV5-1 and TRBJ2-5; the D gene could be TRBD1 or TRBD2 (5 bases each). Trimming removed 4 bases at V and 5 bases at J, with 18 bases between. CDR3 length: 15 amino acids. Looked up from germline, CDR1 is SGHRS and CDR2 is YFSETQ. CDR3 sequence: CASSQGTGLGETQYF. CDR3 in DNA: TGCGCCAGCAGCCAGGGAACAGGACTGGGGGAGACCCAGTACTTC.

The rearrangement joins TRBV6-6 to TRBJ2-3, with D perhaps assigned TRBD1 or TRBD2 (7 bases each). Trimming shortened V by 11 bases and J by 2 bases, and 17 bases separated the two germline ends. The CDR3 length is 14 residues. The germline CDR1 and CDR2 sequences are MNHNY and SVGAGI (reference sequence). CDR3 in amino acids: CASRGREFTDTQYF. CDR3 nucleotides: TGTGCCTCCAGGGGGAGGGAGTTCACAGATACGCAGTATTTT.

This clone is classed as medium-sized. This chain joins TRBV6-5 and TRBJ2-1, with 11 positions matching TRBD2. Germline CDR1 is MNHEY and CDR2 is SVGAGI. The trim removed 6 bases at V and 3 bases at J, leaving 4 bases unmatched. CDR3 length equals 15 residues. The CDR3 reads CASSQLAGDYNEQFF. For the CDR3, the DNA is TGTGCCAGCAGCCAACTAGCGGGGGACTACAATGAGCAGTTCTTC.

The chain links TRBV30 to TRBJ1-1; no reliable D call. The CDR3 is made up of 11 amino acids. CDR1 and CDR2 from the germline V gene are GTSNPN and SVGIG (reference sequence). V was shortened by 5 bases and J by 5 bases, with 9 bases between the two germline ends. The CDR3: CAWGGKTEAFF. In nucleotides, the CDR3 is TGTGCCTGGGGAGGGAAGACTGAAGCTTTCTTT.

This clone was observed a few times. The rearrangement uses TRBV14 and TRBJ2-6; D gene ambiguous. The CDR3 is 14 residues long. The V gene lost 4 bases and the J gene lost 4 bases, with 8 bases spanning the gap. Germline values: CDR1 SGHDN, CDR2 FVKESK. This chain's CDR3 is CASSLDTGANVLTF. The DNA of the CDR3 is TGTGCCAGCAGCCTAGATACGGGGGCCAACGTCCTGACTTTC.

This clone was seen a handful of times. This chain joins TRBV5-1 and TRBJ2-2; D is undetermined. CDR3 length equals 15 residues. The V gene's germline CDR1 is SGHRS and CDR2 YFSETQ. Trimming shortened V by 0 bases and J by 2 bases, and 8 bases separated the two germline ends. The CDR3 DNA reads as TGCGCCAGCAGCTTGGTCGTGGGTAACACCGGGGAGCTGTTTTTT. Amino acids: CASSLVVGNTGELFF.

The chain has TRBV5-1 and TRBJ2-3; D may be TRBD1 (5 bases). The CDR3 has 14 residues. Germline V lookup: CDR1 SGHRS, CDR2 YFSETQ. V lost 0 bases, J lost 1 base, and 6 bases lay in between. The DNA of the CDR3 is TGCGCCAGCAGCTTGGTGACAGGCACAGATACGCAGTATTTT. The encoded protein is CASSLVTGTDTQYF.

V gene TRBV18 combines with J gene TRBJ2-7; the match to TRBD2 covers 10 bases. The CDR3 loop spans 17 amino acids. Trimming cost V 3 bases and J 1 base; bases outside gene matches: 9. Germline-derived CDR1 and CDR2 are KGHSH and LQKENI. The CDR3 spells CASSPELTSGYSYEQYF. The CDR3 DNA follows: TGTGCCAGCTCACCGGAACTGACTAGCGGGTATTCCTACGAGCAGTACTTC. Together with reference TRBV18 and TRBJ2-7, the CDR3 gives the full variable domain: NAGVMQNPRHLVRRRGQEARLRCSPMKGHSHVYWYRQLPEEGLKFMVYLQKENIIDESGMPKERFSAEFPKEGPSILRIQQVVRGDSAAYFCASSPELTSGYSYEQYFGPGTRLTVT.

This chain links TRBV30 with TRBJ2-5, with D possibly called TRBD1 or TRBD2 (5 bases each). CDR1 and CDR2 (germline): GTSNPN, SVGIG (reference sequence). V was clipped by 0 bases and J by 5 bases, with 10 bases between them. CDR3 length: 13 residues. The CDR3 coding sequence is TGTGCCTGGAGTGTGGGGGAATACGAGACCCAGTACTTC. Its protein is CAWSVGEYETQYF. Using reference TRBV30 and TRBJ2-5 for the parts outside the CDR3, the full variable domain is SQTIHQWPATLVQPVGSPLSLECTVEGTSNPNLYWYRQAAGRGLQLLFYSVGIGQISSEVPQNLSASRPQDRQFILSSKKLLLSDSGFYLCAWSVGEYETQYFGPGTRLLVL.

The chain joins TRBV27 to TRBJ2-5; 8 positions match TRBD2. The CDR3 is made up of 15 amino acids. Germline V CDR1 and CDR2: MNHEY, SMNVEV (reference sequence). J was trimmed by 2 bases and V by 3 bases; bases with no gene match: 5. The CDR3 DNA sequence: TGTGCCAGCAGTTTGGGGGGACTAGGGCAAGAGACCCAGTACTTC. It codes for CASSLGGLGQETQYF.

This clone has a single count. The CDR3 sequence: CASRPGRTGNTEAFF. DNA of the CDR3: TGCGCCAGCAGGCCCGGTAGGACAGGGAACACTGAAGCTTTCTTT. V usage is TRBV5-1 and J usage is TRBJ1-1, with TRBD1 identical over 7 bases. With V trimmed by 5 bases and J by 1 base, 8 bases remained unmatched. Germline V gene lookup returns CDR1 SGHRS and CDR2 YFSETQ. CDR3 length equals 15 residues.

This chain connects TRBV5-1 to TRBJ2-5; 9 nucleotides align to TRBD2. CDR1 and CDR2 (germline): SGHRS, YFSETQ. Trimming cost V 4 bases and J 4 bases; bases outside gene matches: 14. This CDR3 is 17 amino acids long. CDR3 in DNA: TGCGCCAGCAGCCCGGGCGGGGGGGCACTTGTTGGAGAGACCCAGTACTTC. This gives the protein CASSPGGGALVGETQYF. The complete variable domain, with remaining parts taken from reference TRBV5-1 and TRBJ2-5, reads KAGVTQTPRYLIKTRGQQVTLSCSPISGHRSVSWYQQTPGQGLQFLFEYFSETQRNKGNFPGRFSGRQFSNSRSEMNVSTLELGDSALYLCASSPGGGALVGETQYFGPGTRLLVL.

The chain joins TRBV7-9 to TRBJ2-1, with unresolved D. Trimming shortened V by 4 bases and J by 7 bases, and 8 bases separated the two germline ends. The CDR3 covers 12 residues. Germline CDR1 reads SEHNR; CDR2 reads FQNEAQ (reference sequence). The CDR3, as DNA: TGTGCCAGCAGCTCGTTGGAGAATGAGCAGTTCTTC. Its translation is CASSSLENEQFF.

The chain carries TRBV7-6 and TRBJ2-6, with 10 nucleotides matching TRBD2. The V and J ends lost 4 bases and 1 base, in that order; junction bases with no gene match: 10. This CDR3 is built from 19 residues. Looked up from germline, CDR1 is SGHVS and CDR2 is FNYEAQ. CDR3: CASSSTVAGGFSGANVLTF. The CDR3 DNA follows: TGTGCCAGCAGCTCAACGGTAGCGGGAGGATTTTCTGGGGCCAACGTCCTGACTTTC.

The V and J genes are TRBV5-1 and TRBJ1-4; TRBD1 matches 9 bases. Per the germline V gene, CDR1 is SGHRS and CDR2 is YFSETQ. J lost 10 bases, V lost 8 bases, and 9 bases had no gene match. The CDR3 covers 13 residues. This CDR3 reads CASTGGEGGKLFF. CDR3 in DNA: TGCGCCAGTACAGGGGGCGAGGGAGGAAAACTGTTTTTT.

The V and J genes are TRBV5-4 and TRBJ2-3; 10 bases agree with TRBD2. The CDR3 contains 16 residues. Looked up from germline, CDR1 is SGHNT and CDR2 is YYREEE (reference sequence). V trimming: 2 bases; J trimming: 4 bases; junction bases outside the gene matches: 7. Here the CDR3 DNA reads TGTGCCAGCAGCTTTATAGCGGGGGGCGGGTCAGATACGCAGTATTTT. This sequence encodes CASSFIAGGGSDTQYF.

The DNA of the CDR3 is TGCGCCAGCAGCTCGGGCAGCTCTGGAAACACCATATATTTT. It encodes CASSSGSSGNTIYF. This chain joins TRBV5-1 and TRBJ1-3; no clear D. This CDR3 has 14 residues. Per the germline V gene, CDR1 is SGHRS and CDR2 is YFSETQ. Deletions cut 3 bases from V and 0 bases from J, with 7 bases between.

V gene TRBV7-2 combines with J gene TRBJ1-1; 8 bases are a match to TRBD1. The CDR3 length is 15 residues. Germline loops: CDR1 SGHTA, CDR2 FQGNSA. V lost 5 bases to trimming and J lost 1 base; unmatched junction nucleotides: 6. CDR3 bases: TGTGCCAGCAGCCTCATCGGGACAGGGAACACTGAAGCTTTCTTT. Translating gives CASSLIGTGNTEAFF.

The CDR3 loop is CASSFRLGGPGYTF. In DNA form, the CDR3 reads TGTGCCAGCAGTTTCCGCCTGGGAGGTCCTGGCTACACCTTC. The chain joins TRBV6-5 to TRBJ1-2; D remains ambiguous. Looked up from germline, CDR1 is MNHEY and CDR2 is SVGAGI. V was shortened by 4 bases and J by 7 bases, with 16 bases between the two germline ends. The CDR3 is 14 amino acids.

This clone was detected a few times. One junction end does not reproduce the germline sequence, and a read error may be involved. V and J are TRBV28 and TRBJ1-5; D gene ambiguous. This CDR3 comprises 11 residues. Per the germline V gene, CDR1 is MDHEN and CDR2 is SYDVKM. The CDR3 is CASRQGRILNF. CDR3 bases: TGTGCCAGCAGACAAGGCCGAATCCTTAATTTT.

This chain uses TRBV7-2 with TRBJ2-5; D ambiguous. V was trimmed by 1 base and J by 4 bases, leaving 10 bases between them. The CDR3 covers 14 residues. Germline V gene data show CDR1 as SGHTA and CDR2 as FQGNSA. The CDR3 here is CASSLGSLRETQYF. CDR3 nucleotides: TGTGCCAGCAGCTTAGGGTCGCTCCGAGAGACCCAGTACTTC.

This chain connects TRBV5-1 to TRBJ2-5; no reliable D call. This CDR3 contains 14 residues. The germline gives CDR1 SGHRS, CDR2 YFSETQ. V was cut by 0 bases and J by 1 base, with 7 bases left in between. This CDR3 is CASSLVGSQETQYF. Written as DNA, the CDR3 is TGCGCCAGCAGCTTGGTGGGCAGCCAAGAGACCCAGTACTTC.

This chain connects TRBV6-5 to TRBJ1-1, with no clear D. Germline V gene lookup returns CDR1 MNHEY and CDR2 SVGAGI. Trimming took 4 bases from V and 1 from J, leaving 7 bases between them. This CDR3 has 13 amino acids. The CDR3 loop reads CASSFGRNTEAFF. Written as DNA, the CDR3 is TGTGCCAGCAGTTTTGGGAGGAACACTGAAGCTTTCTTT.

V is TRBV29-1 and J is TRBJ1-1; D is ambiguous. From germline, CDR1 is SQVTM and CDR2 ANQGSEA. V dropped 6 bases and J dropped 0 bases, with 11 bases sitting between them. The CDR3 length is 13 residues. The CDR3 DNA sequence: TGCAGCGTCGCCGGGTACATGAACACTGAAGCTTTCTTT. The encoded protein is CSVAGYMNTEAFF.

The V gene is TRBV2, the J gene TRBJ2-6, with D hard to call. Trimming removed 7 bases from V and 0 bases from J, with 4 bases in between. The CDR3 loop spans 13 amino acids. Germline V gene sequence: CDR1 SNHLY, CDR2 FYNNEI. CDR3 nucleotides: TGTGCCAGCACCAACTCTGGGGCCAACGTCCTGACTTTC. It encodes CASTNSGANVLTF. The full variable domain, in which reference TRBV2 and TRBJ2-6 provide the parts outside the CDR3, is EPEVTQTPSHQVTQMGQEVILRCVPISNHLYFYWYRQILGQKVEFLVSFYNNEISEKSEIFDDQFSVERPDGSNFTLKIRSTKLEDSAMYFCASTNSGANVLTFGAGSRLTVL.